This entry concerns a single TCR beta chain. What it binds is unknown. One end of the junction does not line up with germline, which may come from a read error. Method: immunoSEQ multiplex PCR; TCRdb's copy keeps in-frame clones and lacks some. The sample lists over 3,500 clones, roughly four fifths occurring once. The sample originates from a study of T cells after posttransplantation cyclophosphamide. Cyclophosphamide on days +3 and +4 followed busulfan-fludarabine conditioning and a marrow graft. Notes on the study in general: Donor-recipient repertoire similarity was low at 1-2 months, rising over year one. Skin or GI-infiltrating T cells shared few TRB sequences with blood. Recipient CMV seropositivity and CMV reactivation strongly tracked TRB clonality.

This specimen was PBMCs, taken after allogeneic stem cell transplant with posttransplant cyclophosphamide. This clonotype was obtained from a male patient aged 35 to 55 who received an allogeneic stem cell transplant from a related donor, was CMV-positive, and had acute and chronic GVHD. Certain T cells may be donor cells from the graft.

CDR3 sequence reads: CAWSLGTGDGHTF. The DNA of the CDR3 is TGTGCCTGGAGTCTGGGAACAGGGGATGGCCACACCTTC. The chain has TRBV30 and TRBJ1-2; 7 bases are a match to TRBD1. Germline CDR1 and CDR2: GTSNPN and SVGIG (reference sequence). This CDR3 is built from 13 residues. The full variable domain, with the rest looked up from reference TRBV30 and TRBJ1-2, is SQTIHQWPATLVQPVGSPLSLECTVEGTSNPNLYWYRQAAGRGLQLLFYSVGIGQISSEVPQNLSASRPQDRQFILSSKKLLLSDSGFYLCAWSLGTGDGHTFGSGTRLTVV.